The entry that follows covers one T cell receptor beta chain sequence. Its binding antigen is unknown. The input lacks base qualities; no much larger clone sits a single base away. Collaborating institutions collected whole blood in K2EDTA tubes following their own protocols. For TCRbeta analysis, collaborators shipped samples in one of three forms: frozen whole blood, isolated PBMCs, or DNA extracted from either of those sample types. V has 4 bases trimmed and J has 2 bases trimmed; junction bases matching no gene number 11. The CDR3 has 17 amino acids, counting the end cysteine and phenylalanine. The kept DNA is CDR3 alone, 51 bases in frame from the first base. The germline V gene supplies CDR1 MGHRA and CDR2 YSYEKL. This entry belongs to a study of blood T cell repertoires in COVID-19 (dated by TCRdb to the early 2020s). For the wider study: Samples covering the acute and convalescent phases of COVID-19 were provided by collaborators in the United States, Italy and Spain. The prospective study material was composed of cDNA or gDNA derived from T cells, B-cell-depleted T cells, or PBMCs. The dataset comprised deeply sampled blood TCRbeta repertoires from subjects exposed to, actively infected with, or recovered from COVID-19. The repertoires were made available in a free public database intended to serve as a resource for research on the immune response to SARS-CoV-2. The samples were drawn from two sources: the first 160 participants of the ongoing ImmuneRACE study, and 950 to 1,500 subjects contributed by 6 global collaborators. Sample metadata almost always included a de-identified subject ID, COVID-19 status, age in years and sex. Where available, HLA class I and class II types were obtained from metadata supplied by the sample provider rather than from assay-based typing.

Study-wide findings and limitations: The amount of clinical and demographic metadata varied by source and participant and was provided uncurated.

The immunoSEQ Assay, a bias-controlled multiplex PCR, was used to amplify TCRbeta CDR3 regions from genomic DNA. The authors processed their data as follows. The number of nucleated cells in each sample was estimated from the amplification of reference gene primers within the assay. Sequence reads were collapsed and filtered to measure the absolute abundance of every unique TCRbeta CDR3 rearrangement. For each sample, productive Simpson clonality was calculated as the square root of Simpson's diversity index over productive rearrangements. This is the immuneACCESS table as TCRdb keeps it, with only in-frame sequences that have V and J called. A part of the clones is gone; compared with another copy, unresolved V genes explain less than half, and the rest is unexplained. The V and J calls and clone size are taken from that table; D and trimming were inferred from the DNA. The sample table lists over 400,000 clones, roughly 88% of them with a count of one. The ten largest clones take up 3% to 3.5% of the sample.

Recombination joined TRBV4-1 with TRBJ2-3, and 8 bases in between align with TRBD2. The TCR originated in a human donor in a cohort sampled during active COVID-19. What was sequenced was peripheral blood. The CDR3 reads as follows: CASSLDVPGGPTDTQYF. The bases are TGCGCCAGCAGCCTGGATGTACCGGGAGGGCCCACAGATACGCAGTATTTT.